A single sample is the source of the 7 T cell receptor beta chains below, sequenced in a study of memory CD4+ T cells and cytomegalovirus serostatus. The sort gate was single viable CD3+CD4+CD8-CD45RO+ cells for memory CD4+ T cells. The data were produced by immunoSEQ multiplex PCR, yet TCRdb's version contains in-frame clones alone and is incomplete. The table lists approximately 74,000 clones, more than 75% of them singletons. Sequenced input: memory CD4+ T cells from blood. The source is an adult in good health and CMV-seropositive.

The chain carries TRBV25-1 and TRBJ2-3, with 11 bases fitting TRBD1. Per the germline V gene, CDR1 is MGHDK and CDR2 is SYGVNS. The CDR3 is made up of 16 amino acids. Trimming cost V 6 bases and J 3 bases; bases outside gene matches: 8. The CDR3 sequence: CASSTEGTGGTDTQYF. The DNA for the CDR3 is TGTGCCAGCAGCACCGAAGGGACAGGGGGAACAGATACGCAGTATTTT.

The chain employs TRBV7-3 and TRBJ1-1; 8 nucleotides align to TRBD1. Germline V lookup: CDR1 SGHTA, CDR2 FQGTGA. The V gene end was trimmed by 2 bases and the J gene end by 0 bases; junction bases not matched to a gene: 2. The CDR3 spans 15 residues. The CDR3 sequence is CASSLGGQVNTEAFF. In DNA, the CDR3 is TGTGCCAGCAGCTTAGGGGGACAGGTGAACACTGAAGCTTTCTTT.

This clone came up once. J is TRBJ1-1 and V is TRBV18, with D hard to call. The germline V gene encodes CDR1 KGHSH and CDR2 LQKENI. This CDR3 has 14 amino acids. The V gene lost 2 bases and the J gene lost 4 bases, with 11 bases spanning the gap. DNA for the CDR3: TGTGCCAGCTCACCAAAATCCGAACTCACTGAAGCTTTCTTT. It translates to CASSPKSELTEAFF.

This clone is medium-sized (0.01 to 0.1%) in the sample. The CDR3 DNA follows: TGTGCCAGCAGCCAAGAGGGGGGCGGGGGGACTGAAGCTTTCTTT. Residues: CASSQEGGGGTEAFF. This sequence joins TRBV4-2 and TRBJ1-1; a weak D match, TRBD1 (6 bases). Per germline, CDR1 LGHNA and CDR2 YNFKEQ. CDR3 length equals 15 residues. The V gene lost 0 bases and the J gene lost 5 bases, with 13 bases spanning the gap.

This chain joins TRBV11-2 and TRBJ1-1; D remains ambiguous. There are 15 residues in the CDR3. V was cut by 2 bases and J by 1 base, with 11 bases left in between. Germline lookup yields CDR1 SGHAT and CDR2 FQNNGV. The CDR3 here is CASSLRHGENTEAFF. In nucleotides, the CDR3 is TGTGCCAGCAGCTTACGCCATGGGGAGAACACTGAAGCTTTCTTT.

V and J are TRBV2 and TRBJ2-5; 7 bases are shared with TRBD1. V was clipped by 4 bases and J by 2 bases; unmatched bases: 1. Looked up from germline, CDR1 is SNHLY and CDR2 is FYNNEI. The CDR3 runs to 13 residues. The CDR3 loop is CASSATGQETQYF. The CDR3 DNA is TGTGCCAGCAGTGCGACAGGGCAAGAGACCCAGTACTTC.

The rearrangement joins TRBV29-1 to TRBJ1-5; D is ambiguous. CDR1 and CDR2 (germline): SQVTM, ANQGSEA. The CDR3 is made up of 13 amino acids. The DNA for the CDR3 is TGCCAGAACGTGGCCAGTAGCAATCAGCCCCAGCATTTT. It codes for CQNVASSNQPQHF.